Sequencing of this T cell receptor (beta chain) was carried out in a study of blood T cells in healthy people across ages (dated by TCRdb to about 2015). Looking at the study overall: In model experiments, template switching captured about one uniquely barcoded TCR beta cDNA molecule for every two T cells. To track age-related changes in TCR beta repertoire diversity, the study relied on deep sequencing normalized with unique cDNA molecular identifiers. Four age groups were formed from the donors: young (average around 15 years), middle-aged (less than 40), aged (62) and long-lived (around 80). Two additional independent replicas of 1 million unique cDNA reads from the same blood draw were analyzed for two donors (one aged 18 to 29 and one aged 80 or older).

Results and caveats for the whole study, not just this receptor: Because profiling used bulk unsorted PBMCs, naive and antigen-experienced compartments could not be compared conclusively. The long-lived group showed more naive CD4+ T cells, fewer expanded clones and increased TCR diversity than the aged group, suggesting age selection. A strong correlation was found between observed TCR beta diversity and the percentage of naive T cells measured by flow cytometry. Estimates of total diversity based on one million sequenced T cells were considered lower bounds and underestimates. As age increased, observed TCR beta diversity per million T cells dropped in a roughly linear way, and a significant reduction was already evident by age around 41. The CMV infection status of donors was not known, potentially confounding age-related changes in expanded clonotypes.

Regarding this clonotype: Its recognized antigen is unknown. No qualities accompany the bases; no much larger clone lies one base away.

The protocol used for the library was 5' RACE. The instrument given in TCRdb is Illumina HiSeq 2500. A second PCR of about 7 to 12 cycles was performed with a sample-barcoded 5' primer and a J-beta primer mix. Each TCR beta cDNA molecule received a unique molecular identifier from a template-switch 5' adaptor carrying 12 random nucleotides. Each sample yielded at least 2.5 million CDR3-containing paired-end reads. First-strand cDNA was synthesized from all RNA with the Mint cDNA synthesis kit, primed by a TRBC-specific oligonucleotide. Following uracil-DNA glycosylase treatment, all cDNA underwent a first 18-cycle PCR with the universal primers M1SS and BC2_uni_R. As for the original processing: For normalization, 1 million high-quality reads were randomly selected from each sample, with every read carrying a distinct molecular identifier. Reads sharing molecular identifiers were discarded rather than binned into consensus sequences. MiTCR, set to a Q25 quality threshold and the strictest error-elimination algorithm, was used for CDR3 identification, clonotype clustering and error correction. A nonparametric unseen species model with Euler transformation was used to estimate lower-bound total TCR beta diversity. Through fastp at Q25 and MiXCR, TCRdb rebuilt clones from the public reads, retaining in-frame beta chains. Each record represents a unique CDR3 protein, reported with the most common genes and DNA among its rows. For this entry, the V and J calls and clone size follow TCRdb and not the study's own pipeline. The sample table lists 800,000 to 950,000 distinct CDR3 sequences, under 35% of them with a count of one. The ten largest clones represent around 9.6% of the sample.

The donors were roughly 40 Caucasian individuals from Russia, aged roughly 6 to 90 years, who were systemically healthy. Each donor gave around 9 milliliters of peripheral blood, collected into EDTA-treated Vacutainer tubes. Ficoll-Paque density-gradient centrifugation was used to isolate PBMCs, with at least 6 million per sample. Total RNA was extracted from PBMCs with Trizol reagent, with at least 6 micrograms obtained per sample. For every donor, an aliquot of PBMCs went through flow cytometry to measure the percentages of naive CD45RAhigh/CD27high T cells. V lost 3 bases and J lost 10 bases; the stretch between them is 17 bases long. Including the terminal cysteine and phenylalanine, the CDR3 comprises 14 residues. Left in the record is the CDR3 DNA by itself, 42 bases read in frame from the first base. CDR1 is given as SGHRS and CDR2 as YFSETQ, both from the germline V gene. These data are also associated with another study on T cells of mothers and their children. Per that second paper: Donors were nine systemically healthy Caucasian individuals: three mothers and their six children. cDNA synthesis used all of the extracted RNA, with about 1.5 ug of RNA in each 15 ul reaction. In the second PCR, sample barcodes and 2-4 random nucleotides were introduced via the M1S primer. Each mother yielded over 9 million TCR beta CDR3 reads and each child 2.5 million to 3 million reads. TCR recombination output is similarly shaped by thymic selection in related and unrelated pairs, with a minor effect exerted by inherited differences. Normalized repertoire overlap in related mother-child pairs was always slightly higher than in unrelated mother-child pairs, but the difference was never significant. With a sensitivity of about 100 clones per million clonotypes, no persistent microchimeric T cell clones were detected. Deep NGS was used in the study to compare the TCR beta repertoires of mothers and children and to look for features that separate related mother-child pairs from unrelated individuals. On average, the children were approximately 11 +/- 4 years old, while the mothers were approximately 40 +/- 4 years old. After adapters were ligated using NEBNext reagents, the libraries underwent 100+100 nt paired-end sequencing on an Illumina HiSeq 2000. To prevent cross-contamination, the mother and child libraries were prepared a month apart and were sequenced in separate runs. Each donor had between roughly 450,000 and 2,100,000 distinct TCR beta clonotypes identified. Naive TCR beta clonotypes were estimated from low-frequency clonotypes matched to each donor's FACS-determined naive share, without sorting.

The chain is assembled from TRBV5-1 and TRBJ2-4, and possibly TRBD2, on 7 matching bases. The TCR originated in a woman in her forties in good health. Sequencing was performed on blood. CDR3 loop: CASSWEGDLLIQYF. The sequenced DNA: TGCGCCAGCAGCTGGGAGGGGGACCTTCTAATTCAGTACTTC.